This paragraph reports one T cell receptor beta chain. This clone has a handful of counts. Its cognate antigen has yet to be identified. Per-base qualities were not stored, and no clone one base away is much larger. These data are taken from a study of CD8+ T cells in alopecia areata (dated by TCRdb to 2017 to 2018). As for the study more broadly: The treated patients, all with moderate-to-severe alopecia areata, were enrolled in an open-label pilot trial of oral tofacitinib given at 5 to 10 mg twice daily. The RNA source kit depended on sample type: the PAXgene miRNA kit for fixed scalp, the miRNeasy kit for PBMCs, and the RNeasy kit for mouse skin. In both human patients and the C3H/HeJ mouse model, the study applied high-throughput TCRbeta sequencing to look at T cell clonal expansion in alopecia areata. For the treated patients, the SALT score, which quantifies what percentage of scalp surface area is affected, served as the measure of disease severity. Patients stayed on tofacitinib for 6 to 18 months and then had 6 months of follow-up off drug so that delayed response and recurrence could be assessed. Biopsies were taken from tofacitinib-treated patients at baseline and at 4 and 24 weeks of treatment, and a later scalp biopsy was taken in several of the tofacitinib-treated patients. Clonality in the scalp was compared among normal scalp (n=4), patchy alopecia areata scalp (n=8), and alopecia totalis/universalis scalp (n=8). Amplification of TCRbeta CDR3 regions was done by immunoSEQ multiplex PCR using 35 Vbeta forward primers and 13 Jbeta reverse primers. On the human side, TCRbeta sequencing was run on scalp tissue and on sorted CD4+ and CD8+ peripheral blood T cells from healthy controls and from alopecia areata patients with either patchy or totalis/universalis disease.

The sample's treatment or condition label, in plain terms: oral pan-JAK inhibitor, 5-10 mg twice daily. Peripheral blood and lesional scalp punch biopsies were obtained from patients with alopecia areata. PBMCs were isolated by density centrifugation and stained for CD3, CD4 and CD8, after which CD4+ and CD8+ T cells were sorted on a FACSAria. The investigation overall reported the following: Compared with normal scalp, lesional scalp, particularly in alopecia totalis/universalis, had higher clonality and more expanded CD8+ clones, which suggests antigenic drive. The treated cohort was small, with a single nonresponder, so links between baseline CD8+ expansion and response need larger studies. Resident alphabeta T cells in normal human skin are also sequenced, complicating scalp TCR repertoire analysis, unlike mouse skin dominated by gammadelta T cells. Scalp clonality and the number of expanded CD8+ clones among the top 100 scalp clones were significantly decreased by tofacitinib. During tofacitinib treatment, many expanded lesional clones stuck around in both scalp and blood, and this persistence may partly explain why relapse happens after treatment is stopped. Shared TCR sequences between patients were less evident than in mice, which may be partly attributable to HLA diversity in the patient population.

Receptors were amplified or captured by the immunoSEQ multiplex PCR assay. RNA was extracted from all samples and reverse transcribed into cDNA, which served as template for TCR sequencing. SuperScript III was used for first-strand cDNA synthesis, primed with a 2:1 mix of oligo-dT and random hexamers. Amplification bias was assessed with a synthetic immune receptor repertoire, and residual bias was removed computationally. The paper's data handling went like this. Raw reads were preprocessed to remove errors, and CDR3 was defined according to IMGT conventions as the region from the conserved cysteine to phenylalanine. Clonality was calculated as 1 minus Shannon entropy normalized by log2 of the number of productive unique TCRs. Scalp TCRbeta sequences were cross-referenced with sorted blood CD4 and CD8 repertoires so that the CD4 or CD8 identity of scalp clones could be inferred. TCRdb mirrors the immuneACCESS table, restricted to in-frame sequences. Some clones are absent from its copies; in checked studies, under half trace to an unresolved V gene, and the reason for the others is unknown. Clone size and V and J calls were adopted from that table, with D and trimming inferred from the DNA. This sample is represented by fewer than 250,000 clones; approximately 40% of them were singletons. The top ten constitute around 2.5% of the sample.

The germline V gene encodes CDR1 SGHTA and CDR2 FQGNSA. Including cysteine and phenylalanine, the CDR3 has 16 amino acids. Solely the CDR3 DNA is kept, with 48 bases framed from the first base. V lost 1 base and J lost 2 bases, and the count of bases not matched to a germline gene is 7. This clonotype was obtained from a human donor with alopecia areata. The sequence links TRBV7-2 to TRBJ2-5, with 7 bases aligning to TRBD1. The source was CD4+ T cells sorted from blood, collected at roughly week 38, from a patient treated with tofacitinib. The CDR3 corresponds to CASSLDRGLGQETQYF. In nucleotides, the sequence is TGTGCCAGCAGCTTAGACAGGGGATTAGGGCAAGAGACCCAGTACTTC. With the rest looked up from the reference TRBV7-2 and TRBJ2-5 genes rather than sequenced, the full variable domain is GAGVSQSPSNKVTEKGKDVELRCDPISGHTALYWYRQSLGQGLEFLIYFQGNSAPDKSGLPSDRFSAERTGGSVSTLTIQRTQQEDSAVYLCASSLDRGLGQETQYFGPGTRLLVL.